The 32 T cell receptor beta chains presented below share a single source sample, sequenced in a study of brain T cells in children with intractable seizures. Generated by immunoSEQ multiplex PCR, the TCRdb table keeps only in-frame clones and is missing some. The sample has 60,000 to 85,000 clones; roughly 91% are singletons. The specimen comprised peripheral blood, sampled at surgery. The receptors shown here come from a boy younger than two with tuberous sclerosis and intractable seizures.

This clone came up once. The chain recombines TRBV7-9 with TRBJ1-2; TRBD1 might be the D (5 bases). Germline V gives CDR1 SEHNR, CDR2 FQNEAQ (reference sequence). The CDR3 runs to 16 residues. V lost 5 bases and J 3 bases, leaving 19 bases between the germline ends. The CDR3 DNA reads as TGTGCCAGCAGCGCCCAGGGCACCGTGCGGCACTATGGCTACACCTTC. Its protein is CASSAQGTVRHYGYTF.

About this clone: Distinct nucleotide sequences in the sample also encode this CDR3. The chain joins TRBV12-3 or TRBV12-4 to TRBJ1-5; D is unresolved. The V end was cut by 1 base, the J end by 1 base, with 2 bases between. The CDR3 loop spans 13 amino acids. DNA of the CDR3: TGTGCCAGCAGTTTAGGCAGCAATCAGCCCCAGCATTTT. It translates to CASSLGSNQPQHF.

The chain recombines TRBV15 with TRBJ2-1, with 12 positions matching TRBD2. Trimming took 1 base from V and 10 from J; bases not matched to a gene: 5. The CDR3 has 15 amino acids. Germline lookup yields CDR1 LNHNV and CDR2 YYDKDF (reference sequence). In DNA form, the CDR3 reads TGTGCCACCAGCAGAGCACTAGCGGGAGGCGGAGAGCAGTTCTTC. As protein: CATSRALAGGGEQFF.

This rearrangement joins TRBV6-5 to TRBJ1-1; possibly TRBD1 for D (5 bases). Deletions cut 7 bases from V and 0 bases from J, with 12 bases between. Germline CDR1 is MNHEY and CDR2 is SVGAGI. This CDR3 comprises 14 residues. This CDR3 is CASNLWGLNTEAFF. CDR3 nucleotides: TGTGCCAGCAATCTCTGGGGGTTGAACACTGAAGCTTTCTTT.

The chain carries TRBV24-1 and TRBJ1-1; D might be TRBD1 (6 bases). Between the trimmed V and J ends, which lost 5 bases and 4 bases, there was a span of 16 bases. Germline CDR1 and CDR2: KGHDR and SFDVKD. This CDR3 is built from 15 residues. The CDR3 nucleotides read TGTGCCACCAGTGGGGGGGCGGGGGTTGGCACTGAAGCTTTCTTT. This sequence encodes CATSGGAGVGTEAFF.

The chain couples TRBV11-3 to TRBJ2-6; tentatively, D is TRBD2 (5 bases). The CDR3 is 16 amino acids. With 0 bases removed from V and 0 bases from J, the gap between germline ends came to 6 bases. The germline CDR1 and CDR2 sequences are SGHNT and YENEEA. In nucleotides, the CDR3 is TGTGCCAGCAGCTTAGAGGGGAGCTCTGGGGCCAACGTCCTGACTTTC. This sequence encodes CASSLEGSSGANVLTF.

This clone was observed once. The chain uses TRBV2 and TRBJ1-5, with a possible D match to TRBD1 (6 bases). V was trimmed by 7 bases and J by 7 bases, leaving 17 bases between them. The CDR3 contains 14 residues. The germline V gene has CDR1 SNHLY and CDR2 FYNNEI. CDR3 bases: TGTGCCAGCAATGGACAGCCCTCGAAGCAGCCCCAGCATTTT. Protein: CASNGQPSKQPQHF.

The CDR3 sequence is CASSDSGQWPYGYTF. The CDR3 nucleotides are TGTGCCAGCAGTGACTCCGGACAGTGGCCTTATGGCTACACCTTC. This chain connects TRBV6-4 to TRBJ1-2, with a possible D match to TRBD1 (6 bases). The CDR3 is 15 residues long. V was shortened by 0 bases and J by 5 bases, with 13 bases between the two germline ends. The germline CDR1 and CDR2 sequences are MRHNA and SNTAGT.

The genes are TRBV3-1 (or the pseudogene TRBV3-2) and TRBJ2-7; D may be TRBD1 (6 bases). V shed 4 bases and J shed 2 bases, with 12 bases lying between them. The CDR3 contains 14 residues. Germline CDR1 and CDR2: LGHDT and YNNKEL (reference sequence). The CDR3 loop reads CASSPGRGPYEQYF. CDR3 coding DNA: TGTGCCAGCAGCCCTGGCAGGGGCCCCTACGAGCAGTACTTC.

This clone was observed once. The rearrangement links TRBV28 to TRBJ2-1; TRBD2 might be the D (6 bases). The CDR3 loop spans 15 amino acids. V lost 6 bases and J 0 bases, leaving 12 bases between the germline ends. Germline V gene sequence: CDR1 MDHEN, CDR2 SYDVKM. CDR3 in DNA: TGTGCCAGCAGCTACGGGGGAAGCTCCTACAATGAGCAGTTCTTC. The encoded protein is CASSYGGSSYNEQFF.

This clone has just one count. CDR3 in DNA: TGTGCCAGCAGGGCGGACAAGAACTATGGCTACACCTTC. Its protein product is CASRADKNYGYTF. The gene calls are TRBV2 and TRBJ1-2; TRBD1 is a possible D gene (5 bases). The germline gives CDR1 SNHLY, CDR2 FYNNEI. This CDR3 has 13 residues. V shed 6 bases and J shed 2 bases, with 10 bases lying between them. The whole variable domain, remainder taken from reference TRBV2 and TRBJ1-2, is EPEVTQTPSHQVTQMGQEVILRCVPISNHLYFYWYRQILGQKVEFLVSFYNNEISEKSEIFDDQFSVERPDGSNFTLKIRSTKLEDSAMYFCASRADKNYGYTFGSGTRLTVV.

The V gene is TRBV11-2, the J gene TRBJ1-1, with a tentative D call TRBD1 (5 bases). Trimming pared 5 bases from V and 0 bases from J, leaving 13 bases between. CDR1 is SGHAT and CDR2 is FQNNGV in the germline V gene. The CDR3 sequence is 15 residues long. The CDR3 DNA follows: TGTGCCAGCAGCCCAGGGTGGCCCATGAACACTGAAGCTTTCTTT. Translation: CASSPGWPMNTEAFF.

This clone was observed a single time. The chain joins TRBV9 to TRBJ2-3, with D perhaps matching TRBD2 (6 bases). The V end lost 0 bases, the J end lost 6 bases, and 8 bases lay between the germline ends. The CDR3 covers 13 residues. Germline V CDR1 and CDR2: SGDLS, YYNGEE. This CDR3 reads CASSVGLGDTQYF. The DNA of the CDR3 is TGTGCCAGCAGCGTAGGACTAGGGGATACGCAGTATTTT.

V and J are TRBV5-1 and TRBJ1-1, with D possibly matching TRBD1 (5 bases). The CDR3 totals 13 residues. CDR1 is SGHRS and CDR2 is YFSETQ in the germline V gene. Trimming took off 6 bases at V and 1 base at J, with 10 bases between the two ends. This CDR3 is CASISGRNTEAFF. CDR3 coding DNA: TGCGCCAGCATCTCAGGGCGGAACACTGAAGCTTTCTTT.

This rearrangement joins TRBV2 to TRBJ1-5; no definite D call. Germline V gene data show CDR1 as SNHLY and CDR2 as FYNNEI. The CDR3 sequence is 14 residues long. V dropped 2 bases and J dropped 7 bases, with 12 bases sitting between them. CDR3 sequence: CASSESGLVQPQHF. CDR3 DNA sequence: TGTGCCAGCAGTGAATCGGGTCTTGTGCAGCCCCAGCATTTT. Full variable domain (missing parts from reference TRBV2 and TRBJ1-5): EPEVTQTPSHQVTQMGQEVILRCVPISNHLYFYWYRQILGQKVEFLVSFYNNEISEKSEIFDDQFSVERPDGSNFTLKIRSTKLEDSAMYFCASSESGLVQPQHFGDGTRLSIL.

The V gene is TRBV4-2, the J gene TRBJ1-2; 7 nucleotides match TRBD1. The ends lost 0 bases at V and 5 bases at J; junction bases unmatched: 6. Looked up from germline, CDR1 is LGHNA and CDR2 is YNFKEQ. This CDR3 has 15 residues. Here the CDR3 DNA reads TGTGCCAGCAGCCAAGATCAGGGGGTTAATTATGGCTACACCTTC. Its translation: CASSQDQGVNYGYTF.

The chain couples TRBV7-9 to TRBJ1-6; TRBD1 agrees at 8 bases. V lost 5 bases to trimming and J lost 6 bases; unmatched junction nucleotides: 3. The CDR3 is made up of 14 amino acids. The germline V gene has CDR1 SEHNR and CDR2 FQNEAQ (reference sequence). Here the CDR3 reads CASSLDRVNSPLHF. CDR3 nucleotide sequence: TGTGCCAGCAGCCTGGACAGGGTTAATTCACCCCTCCACTTT.

This sequence joins TRBV7-6 and TRBJ1-2; D gene uncertain. V shed 4 bases and J shed 8 bases, with 20 bases lying between them. There are 15 residues in the CDR3. Germline V gives CDR1 SGHVS, CDR2 FNYEAQ. Here the CDR3 DNA reads TGTGCCAGCAGCTCCAAACCGGATTTCTCGGGAGGCTACACCTTC. This encodes CASSSKPDFSGGYTF.

The CDR3: CASSWGGLMNTEAFF. The CDR3 nucleotides read TGTGCCAGTAGTTGGGGGGGCCTTATGAACACTGAAGCTTTCTTT. This sequence joins TRBV19 and TRBJ1-1, with D possibly TRBD1 on 6 matching bases. Trimming stripped 5 bases from V and 0 bases from J, with 13 bases between. Germline V gene sequence: CDR1 LNHDA, CDR2 SQIVND (reference sequence). The CDR3 runs to 15 residues.

The chain recombines TRBV29-1 with TRBJ2-2; 11 positions match TRBD2. The CDR3 contains 15 residues. Per the germline V gene, CDR1 is SQVTM and CDR2 is ANQGSEA. V dropped 7 bases and J dropped 4; count of bases not matched to a gene: 8. The CDR3 DNA reads as TGCAGCGCCACCTTAGCGGGGGGGCCCACCGGGGAGCTGTTTTTT. It translates to CSATLAGGPTGELFF.

V and J are TRBV19 and TRBJ2-3; TRBD1 aligns across 9 bases. V shed 4 bases, J shed 4 bases, and the junction held 3 bases outside the gene matches. The CDR3 spans 14 residues. Germline loops: CDR1 LNHDA, CDR2 SQIVND (reference sequence). The CDR3 loop is CASSKGQGSDTQYF. The CDR3 region has the DNA TGTGCCAGTAGTAAAGGACAGGGGTCAGATACGCAGTATTTT.

The V call is TRBV9, the J call TRBJ1-4; D is unresolved. V dropped 4 bases and J dropped 8 bases, with 18 bases sitting between them. Germline V gene sequence: CDR1 SGDLS, CDR2 YYNGEE. The CDR3 totals 15 residues. The CDR3: CASSPEPDFGEKLFF. CDR3 nucleotide sequence: TGTGCCAGCAGCCCCGAACCAGACTTCGGGGAAAAACTGTTTTTT.

The chain joins TRBV18 to TRBJ1-3; TRBD1 might be the D (5 bases). Trimming removed 2 bases from V and 0 bases from J, with 8 bases in between. Germline V gene lookup returns CDR1 KGHSH and CDR2 LQKENI. The CDR3 extends over 15 amino acids. CDR3 residues: CASSPFDSSGNTIYF. The DNA of the CDR3 is TGTGCCAGCTCACCATTCGACAGCTCTGGAAACACCATATATTTT. The entire variable domain, with the rest obtained from reference TRBV18 and TRBJ1-3, is as follows: NAGVMQNPRHLVRRRGQEARLRCSPMKGHSHVYWYRQLPEEGLKFMVYLQKENIIDESGMPKERFSAEFPKEGPSILRIQQVVRGDSAAYFCASSPFDSSGNTIYFGEGSWLTVV.

V is TRBV6-1 and J is TRBJ1-3; D ambiguous. From germline, CDR1 is MNHNS and CDR2 SASEGT. CDR3 length: 16 residues. Trimming cost V 4 bases and J 1 base, with 14 bases left between them. The CDR3 is CASSAWRAESGNTIYF. In nucleotides, the CDR3 is TGTGCCAGCAGTGCCTGGAGAGCAGAATCTGGAAACACCATATATTTT.

The V call is TRBV27, the J call TRBJ2-7; either TRBD1 or TRBD2 may supply D (6 bases each). V was pared by 4 bases and J by 5 bases, with 18 bases between. Germline V gene lookup returns CDR1 MNHEY and CDR2 SMNVEV (reference sequence). CDR3 size: 15 residues. The CDR3 sequence: CASSSPVGGDHEQYF. The CDR3 DNA follows: TGTGCCAGCAGTTCCCCGGTCGGGGGCGACCACGAGCAGTACTTC.

J is TRBJ1-2 and V is TRBV4-1; tentatively, D is TRBD1 (5 bases). The ends were cut back, 1 base at V and 4 bases at J, with 7 bases in the middle. From germline, CDR1 is MGHRA and CDR2 YSYEKL. The CDR3 covers 13 residues. The CDR3 protein is CASSQATGYGYTF. In DNA form, the CDR3 reads TGCGCCAGCAGCCAAGCTACAGGCTATGGCTACACCTTC.

This chain joins TRBV28 and TRBJ2-4, with D unclear. The CDR3 covers 15 residues. Looked up from germline, CDR1 is MDHEN and CDR2 is SYDVKM. The V gene lost 5 bases and the J gene lost 0 bases, with 11 bases spanning the gap. Here the CDR3 DNA reads TGTGCCAGCAGTCTTACTCGGATAGCCAAAAACATTCAGTACTTC. This codes for CASSLTRIAKNIQYF.

This clone was picked up one time. The chain has TRBV27 and TRBJ1-2, with TRBD1 matching 10 bases. There are 17 residues in the CDR3. V gave up 5 bases and J gave up 0 bases; unmatched junction bases: 9. The germline CDR1 and CDR2 sequences are MNHEY and SMNVEV (reference sequence). DNA for the CDR3: TGTGCCAGCAGTCCAGACAGGGGGCTACCGACTAACTATGGCTACACCTTC. Protein: CASSPDRGLPTNYGYTF.

The chain links TRBV30 to TRBJ1-1; maybe TRBD1 (6 bases). Trimming removed 0 bases from V and 5 bases from J, with 10 bases in between. The CDR3 extends over 13 amino acids. Germline CDR1 and CDR2: GTSNPN and SVGIG (reference sequence). Written as DNA, the CDR3 is TGTGCCTGGAGTGTGGAGGGGGGAACTGAAGCTTTCTTT. Encoded protein: CAWSVEGGTEAFF. Full variable domain (outside the CDR3, taken from reference TRBV30 and TRBJ1-1): SQTIHQWPATLVQPVGSPLSLECTVEGTSNPNLYWYRQAAGRGLQLLFYSVGIGQISSEVPQNLSASRPQDRQFILSSKKLLLSDSGFYLCAWSVEGGTEAFFGQGTRLTVV.

The chain carries TRBV7-3 and TRBJ2-3; 12 nucleotides match TRBD2. CDR3 length: 16 residues. Trimming removed 1 base from V and 5 bases from J; junction bases left unmatched: 4. Germline V lookup: CDR1 SGHTA, CDR2 FQGTGA. The CDR3: CASSLSLAGGLDTQYF. The CDR3 DNA reads as TGTGCCAGCAGCTTAAGCCTAGCGGGGGGGCTAGATACGCAGTATTTT.

The V call is TRBV24-1, the J call TRBJ2-1; a possible D gene is TRBD2 (6 bases). Germline V CDR1 and CDR2: KGHDR, SFDVKD. Trimming removed 0 bases from V and 5 bases from J, with 16 bases in between. The CDR3 is made up of 17 amino acids. Written as DNA, the CDR3 is TGTGCCACCAGTGATTTGTCCACTAGCAAGTGGAACAATGAGCAGTTCTTC. Translation: CATSDLSTSKWNNEQFF.

CDR3 in amino acids: CAWSVIGNTIYF. In DNA form, the CDR3 reads TGTGCCTGGAGTGTAATTGGAAACACCATATATTTT. V gene TRBV30 combines with J gene TRBJ1-3; D ambiguous. The CDR3 is made up of 12 amino acids. Trimming shortened V by 0 bases and J by 3 bases, and 3 bases separated the two germline ends. CDR1 and CDR2 from the germline V gene are GTSNPN and SVGIG (reference sequence). The whole variable domain, filled in from reference TRBV30 and TRBJ1-3, reads SQTIHQWPATLVQPVGSPLSLECTVEGTSNPNLYWYRQAAGRGLQLLFYSVGIGQISSEVPQNLSASRPQDRQFILSSKKLLLSDSGFYLCAWSVIGNTIYFGEGSWLTVV.